One and the same sample provided the 13 T cell receptor beta chains below, sequenced in a study of OX40 agonist ivuxolimab in advanced cancers. Data came from immunoSEQ multiplex PCR; TCRdb stores just in-frame clones and leaves some out. Counted here are 70,000 or so clones, 80% to 90% occurring once; the ten biggest clones make up around a sixth. Sequencing was performed on CD4+ or CD8+ T cells sorted from blood, taken in a trial of the OX40 agonist ivuxolimab. The receptors derive from an adult with an advanced solid tumor such as melanoma, head and neck, liver or kidney cancer.

The V gene is TRBV6-5, the J gene TRBJ2-7, with D maybe TRBD2 (7 bases). Trimming took off 6 bases at V and 3 bases at J, with 9 bases between the two ends. The CDR3 consists of 12 residues. Per germline, CDR1 MNHEY and CDR2 SVGAGI. The CDR3 nucleotides read TGTGCCAGCAGGGGAGGGGGCTACGAGCAGTACTTC. This sequence encodes CASRGGGYEQYF.

This clone was recorded only once. This chain joins TRBV28 and TRBJ1-2; D ambiguous. The CDR3 extends over 15 amino acids. Germline CDR1 reads MDHEN; CDR2 reads SYDVKM. The ends were cut back, 5 bases at V and 0 bases at J, with 13 bases in the middle. Written as DNA, the CDR3 is TGTGCCAGCAGTACAGCGGACGGATCTAACTATGGCTACACCTTC. Translated, it gives CASSTADGSNYGYTF.

This chain links TRBV5-1 with TRBJ2-5; 11 bases line up with TRBD2. From germline, CDR1 is SGHRS and CDR2 YFSETQ. This CDR3 is 15 amino acids long. V trimming: 4 bases; J trimming: 3 bases; junction bases outside the gene matches: 5. CDR3 protein: CASSQPLAGEETQYF. The CDR3 region has the DNA TGCGCCAGCAGCCAACCACTAGCGGGAGAAGAGACCCAGTACTTC.

The chain links TRBV6-5 to TRBJ2-3; perhaps TRBD2 as D (6 bases). CDR1 is MNHEY, CDR2 SVGAGI, per germline. The CDR3 length is 14 residues. Trimming shortened V by 5 bases and J by 5 bases, and 14 bases separated the two germline ends. Written as DNA, the CDR3 is TGTGCCAGCAGTCCTCCGGGACTGTTAGATACGCAGTATTTT. It is translated as CASSPPGLLDTQYF.

As for this clone: Other DNA variants within this sample encode the same CDR3. The chain uses TRBV18 and TRBJ1-5; D ambiguous. Germline-derived CDR1 and CDR2 are KGHSH and LQKENI. This CDR3 has 13 residues. Trimming left V 2 bases short and J 2 bases short, with 4 bases between. CDR3 bases: TGTGCCAGCTCACCAGATCGCAATCAGCCCCAGCATTTT. Translation gives CASSPDRNQPQHF. The whole variable domain, remainder taken from reference TRBV18 and TRBJ1-5, is NAGVMQNPRHLVRRRGQEARLRCSPMKGHSHVYWYRQLPEEGLKFMVYLQKENIIDESGMPKERFSAEFPKEGPSILRIQQVVRGDSAAYFCASSPDRNQPQHFGDGTRLSIL.

The chain has TRBV7-2 and TRBJ1-1, with D uncertain. The CDR3 sequence is 11 residues long. Germline CDR1 SGHTA, CDR2 FQGNSA. V was pared by 2 bases and J by 7 bases, with 5 bases between. This chain's CDR3 is CASSLFDEAFF. Written as DNA, the CDR3 is TGTGCCAGCAGCTTATTTGATGAAGCTTTCTTT. The complete variable domain, with remaining parts taken from reference TRBV7-2 and TRBJ1-1, reads GAGVSQSPSNKVTEKGKDVELRCDPISGHTALYWYRQSLGQGLEFLIYFQGNSAPDKSGLPSDRFSAERTGGSVSTLTIQRTQQEDSAVYLCASSLFDEAFFGQGTRLTVV.

The gene calls are TRBV21-1 and TRBJ2-5. The better agreement between TRBJ2-7 and the DNA end casts doubt on the J call. TRBV21-1 is shown as a pseudogene. The CDR3 extends over 16 amino acids. CDR3 sequence: CASSKGGKGRVYEQYF. In nucleotides, the CDR3 is TGTGCCAGCAGCAAAGGGGGAAAGGGTCGAGTCTACGAGCAGTACTTC.

The chain uses TRBV19 and TRBJ2-1, with a possible D match to TRBD2 (6 bases). V lost 3 bases, J lost 5 bases, and 14 bases lay in between. Germline CDR1 reads LNHDA; CDR2 reads SQIVND (reference sequence). The CDR3 is 15 amino acids. Here the CDR3 reads CASSIGSGTHNEQFF. The DNA for the CDR3 is TGTGCCAGTAGTATCGGTAGCGGAACTCACAATGAGCAGTTCTTC. Based on the CDR3 plus reference TRBV19 and TRBJ2-1, the full variable domain is DGGITQSPKYLFRKEGQNVTLSCEQNLNHDAMYWYRQDPGQGLRLIYYSQIVNDFQKGDIAEGYSVSREKKESFPLTVTSAQKNPTAFYLCASSIGSGTHNEQFFGPGTRLTVL.

The chain employs TRBV6-5 and TRBJ1-1, with D uncertain. The CDR3 has 14 residues. The V end lost 2 bases, the J end lost 3 bases, and 10 bases lay between the germline ends. The germline gives CDR1 MNHEY, CDR2 SVGAGI. In DNA, the CDR3 is TGTGCCAGCAGTTACAACGGGGTTGACACTGAAGCTTTCTTT. Translation: CASSYNGVDTEAFF.

The chain uses TRBV5-4 and TRBJ2-5; TRBD2 matches 8 bases. V lost 4 bases to trimming and J lost 5 bases; unmatched junction nucleotides: 7. Per germline, CDR1 SGHNT and CDR2 YYREEE (reference sequence). The CDR3 is 14 amino acids. The CDR3 nucleotides read TGTGCCAGCAGCCGAGCGGGAGCCAGGGAGACCCAGTACTTC. It encodes CASSRAGARETQYF.

V usage is TRBV7-9 and J usage is TRBJ2-7; 8 bases are a match to TRBD2. The V and J ends lost 8 bases and 6 bases, in that order; junction bases with no gene match: 12. Germline V gene data show CDR1 as SEHNR and CDR2 as FQNEAQ (reference sequence). This CDR3 spans 14 amino acids. The CDR3 DNA is TGTGCCAGCGTCACCGGGGGGGTCGGAGGCGAGCAGTACTTC. Its protein is CASVTGGVGGEQYF.

The V gene is TRBV21-1, the J gene TRBJ2-2. TRBV21-1 corresponds to a pseudogene. The CDR3 spans 22 residues. The CDR3 bases are TGTGCCAGCAGCCGAATACCCGAGGGGAGAGCGGAAATTGCCGTTAGCACCGGGGAGCTGTTTTTT. This gives the protein CASSRIPEGRAEIAVSTGELFF.

The V gene is TRBV18, the J gene TRBJ1-2; D is unclear. The ends were cut back, 1 base at V and 8 bases at J, with 11 bases in the middle. CDR1 and CDR2 from the germline V gene are KGHSH and LQKENI. The CDR3 is made up of 13 amino acids. In DNA form, the CDR3 reads TGTGCCAGCTCACCACGACGGCAGCTGGGCTACACCTTC. Protein sequence: CASSPRRQLGYTF.